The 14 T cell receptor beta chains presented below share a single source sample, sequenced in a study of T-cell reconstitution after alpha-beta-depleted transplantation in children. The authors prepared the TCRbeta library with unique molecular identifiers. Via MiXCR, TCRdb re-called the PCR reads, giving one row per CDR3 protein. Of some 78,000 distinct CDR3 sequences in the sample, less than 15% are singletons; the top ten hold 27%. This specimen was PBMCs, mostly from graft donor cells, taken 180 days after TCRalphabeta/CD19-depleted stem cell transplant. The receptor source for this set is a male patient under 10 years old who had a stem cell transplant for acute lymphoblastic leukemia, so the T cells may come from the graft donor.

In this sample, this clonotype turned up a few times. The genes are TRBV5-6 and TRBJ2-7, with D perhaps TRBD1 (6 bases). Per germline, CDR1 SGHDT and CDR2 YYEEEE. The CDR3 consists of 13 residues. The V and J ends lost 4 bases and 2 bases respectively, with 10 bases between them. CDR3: CASSEDSTYEQYF. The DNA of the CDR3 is TGTGCCAGCAGCGAGGACAGCACCTACGAGCAGTACTTC.

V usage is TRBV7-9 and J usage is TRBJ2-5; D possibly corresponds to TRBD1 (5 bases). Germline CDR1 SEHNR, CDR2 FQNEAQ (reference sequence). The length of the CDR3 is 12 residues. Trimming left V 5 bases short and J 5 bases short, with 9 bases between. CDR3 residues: CASSRQRETQYF. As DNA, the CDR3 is TGTGCCAGCAGCCGACAGAGGGAGACCCAGTACTTC.

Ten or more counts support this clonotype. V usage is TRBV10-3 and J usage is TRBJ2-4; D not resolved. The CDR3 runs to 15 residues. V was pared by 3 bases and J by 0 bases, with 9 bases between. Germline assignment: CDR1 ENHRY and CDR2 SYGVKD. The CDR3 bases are TGTGCCATCAGTGACGCGTCTTTAGCCAAAAACATTCAGTACTTC. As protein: CAISDASLAKNIQYF.

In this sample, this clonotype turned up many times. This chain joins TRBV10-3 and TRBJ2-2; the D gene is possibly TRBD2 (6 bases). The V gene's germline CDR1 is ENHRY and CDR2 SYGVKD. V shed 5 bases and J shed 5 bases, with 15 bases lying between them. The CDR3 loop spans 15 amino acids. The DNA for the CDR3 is TGTGCCATCAGTCTCCTCCGGGAGATGACCGGGGAGCTGTTTTTT. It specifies CAISLLREMTGELFF.

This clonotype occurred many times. The CDR3 region has the DNA TGTGCCAGCAGCTTGGCCGGACAGAGGACTCTTTATGGCTACACCTTC. This sequence encodes CASSLAGQRTLYGYTF. The chain combines TRBV5-6 with TRBJ1-2; TRBD1 might be the D (6 bases). The CDR3 has 16 residues. Looked up from germline, CDR1 is SGHDT and CDR2 is YYEEEE. With 0 bases removed from V and 5 bases from J, the gap between germline ends came to 17 bases.

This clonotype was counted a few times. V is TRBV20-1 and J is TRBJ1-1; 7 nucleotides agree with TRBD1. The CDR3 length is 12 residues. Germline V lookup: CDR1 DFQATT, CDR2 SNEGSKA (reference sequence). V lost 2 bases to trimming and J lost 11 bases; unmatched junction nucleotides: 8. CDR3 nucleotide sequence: TGCAGTGCTAGAATAAAGGGACAGCAGGCTTTCTTT. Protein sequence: CSARIKGQQAFF.

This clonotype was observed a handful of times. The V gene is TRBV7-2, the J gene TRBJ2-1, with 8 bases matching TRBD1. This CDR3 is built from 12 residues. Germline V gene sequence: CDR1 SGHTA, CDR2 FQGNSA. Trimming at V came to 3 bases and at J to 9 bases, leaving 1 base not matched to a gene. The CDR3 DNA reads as TGTGCCAGCAGCTTCACAGGGGGTGAGCAGTTCTTC. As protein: CASSFTGGEQFF. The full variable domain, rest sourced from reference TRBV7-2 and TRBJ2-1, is GAGVSQSPSNKVTEKGKDVELRCDPISGHTALYWYRQSLGQGLEFLIYFQGNSAPDKSGLPSDRFSAERTGGSVSTLTIQRTQQEDSAVYLCASSFTGGEQFFGPGTRLTVL.

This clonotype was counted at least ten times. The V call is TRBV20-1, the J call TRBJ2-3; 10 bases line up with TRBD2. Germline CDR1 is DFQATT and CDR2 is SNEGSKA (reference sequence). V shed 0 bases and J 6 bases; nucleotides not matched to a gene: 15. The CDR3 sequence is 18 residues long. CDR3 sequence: CSAREGLAGALGGDTQYF. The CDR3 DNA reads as TGCAGTGCTAGAGAAGGTCTAGCGGGAGCCCTAGGAGGGGATACGCAGTATTTT.

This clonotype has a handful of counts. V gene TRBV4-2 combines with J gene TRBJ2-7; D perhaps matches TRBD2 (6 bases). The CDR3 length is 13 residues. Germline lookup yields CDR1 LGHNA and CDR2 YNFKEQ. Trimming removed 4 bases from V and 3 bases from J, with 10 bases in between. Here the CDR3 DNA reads TGTGCCAGCAGCCCGGGGGTTCACTACGAGCAGTACTTC. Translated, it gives CASSPGVHYEQYF.

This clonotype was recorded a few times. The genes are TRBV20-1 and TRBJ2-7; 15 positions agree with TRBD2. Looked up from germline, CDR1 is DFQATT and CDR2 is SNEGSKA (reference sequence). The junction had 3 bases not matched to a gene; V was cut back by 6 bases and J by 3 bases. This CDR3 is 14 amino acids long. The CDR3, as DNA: TGCAGTGCAGGACTAGCGGGAGGGTTCTACGAGCAGTACTTC. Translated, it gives CSAGLAGGFYEQYF.

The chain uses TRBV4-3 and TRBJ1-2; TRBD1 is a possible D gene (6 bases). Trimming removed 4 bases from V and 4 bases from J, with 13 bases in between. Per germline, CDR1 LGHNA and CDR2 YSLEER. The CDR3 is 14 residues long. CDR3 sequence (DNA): TGCGCCAGCAGCCCACAGGGTACCCGCTATGGCTACACCTTC. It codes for CASSPQGTRYGYTF.

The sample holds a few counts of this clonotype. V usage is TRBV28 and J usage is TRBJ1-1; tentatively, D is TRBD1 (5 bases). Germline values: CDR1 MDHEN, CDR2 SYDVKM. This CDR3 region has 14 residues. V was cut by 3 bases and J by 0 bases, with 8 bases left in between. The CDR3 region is CASSFRGMNTEAFF. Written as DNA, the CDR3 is TGTGCCAGCAGTTTCCGGGGGATGAACACTGAAGCTTTCTTT.

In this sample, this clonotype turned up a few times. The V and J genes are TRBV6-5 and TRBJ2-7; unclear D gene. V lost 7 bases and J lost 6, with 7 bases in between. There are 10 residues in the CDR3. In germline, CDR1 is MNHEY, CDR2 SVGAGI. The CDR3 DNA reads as TGTGCCAGCACGATGGGCGAGCAGTACTTC. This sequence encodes CASTMGEQYF.

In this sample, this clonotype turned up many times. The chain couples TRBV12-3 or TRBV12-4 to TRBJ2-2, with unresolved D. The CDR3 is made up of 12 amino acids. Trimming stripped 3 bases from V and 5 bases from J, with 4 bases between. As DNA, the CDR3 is TGTGCCAGCAGTTTTGGTACCGGGGAGCTGTTTTTT. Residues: CASSFGTGELFF.